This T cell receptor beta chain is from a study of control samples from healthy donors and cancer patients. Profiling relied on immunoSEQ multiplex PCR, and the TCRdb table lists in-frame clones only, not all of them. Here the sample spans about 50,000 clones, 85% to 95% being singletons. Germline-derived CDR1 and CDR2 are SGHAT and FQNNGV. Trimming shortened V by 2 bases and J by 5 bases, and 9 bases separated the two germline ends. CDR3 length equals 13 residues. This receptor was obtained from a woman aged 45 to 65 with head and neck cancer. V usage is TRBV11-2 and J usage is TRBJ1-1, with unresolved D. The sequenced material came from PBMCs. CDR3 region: CASSLYSGTEAFF. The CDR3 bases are TGTGCCAGCAGCTTATATTCGGGAACTGAAGCTTTCTTT.